One sample yielded the 30 T cell receptor beta chains listed below, sequenced in a study of blood T cell repertoires in COVID-19. Profiling relied on immunoSEQ multiplex PCR, and the TCRdb table lists in-frame clones only, not all of them. Of tens of thousands of clones detected, around 88% appear once; the ten largest clones hold 1.9%. Sequenced: peripheral blood. Receptors were obtained from an elderly woman with active or convalescent COVID-19.

V usage is TRBV27 and J usage is TRBJ1-1, with 8 positions matching TRBD1. CDR1 and CDR2 from the germline V gene are MNHEY and SMNVEV (reference sequence). This CDR3 is built from 14 residues. With 5 bases clipped from V and 1 base from J, the junction kept 3 bases outside the gene matches. The CDR3 DNA sequence: TGTGCCAGCAGTACGGACAGGGCGAACACTGAAGCTTTCTTT. Translating gives CASSTDRANTEAFF.

The rearrangement links TRBV19 to TRBJ1-5; 9 bases match TRBD1. This CDR3 has 15 residues. The V segment lost 6 bases and the J segment 5 bases; nucleotides outside the gene matches: 8. The germline V gene encodes CDR1 LNHDA and CDR2 SQIVND (reference sequence). The CDR3 here is CASRRAGQGYQPQHF. CDR3 in DNA: TGTGCCAGTAGAAGGGCGGGACAGGGATATCAGCCCCAGCATTTT.

The chain uses TRBV6-2 or TRBV6-3 and TRBJ1-2; D uncertain. The CDR3 runs 11 residues. The germline gives CDR1 MNHEY, CDR2 SVGEGT. The V end was cut by 4 bases, the J end by 6 bases, with 6 bases between. CDR3 coding DNA: TGTGCCAGCAGTTTCCCGGATGGCTACACCTTC. It translates to CASSFPDGYTF.

The V gene is TRBV5-4, the J gene TRBJ2-5; D perhaps matches TRBD2 (6 bases). The CDR3 is made up of 15 amino acids. V lost 4 bases and J lost 0, with 13 bases in between. The germline V gene has CDR1 SGHNT and CDR2 YYREEE (reference sequence). This CDR3 reads CASSPDYSYQETQYF. CDR3 sequence (DNA): TGTGCCAGCAGCCCGGACTACTCGTACCAAGAGACCCAGTACTTC. The variable domain in full, completed from reference TRBV5-4 and TRBJ2-5, reads ETGVTQSPTHLIKTRGQQVTLRCSSQSGHNTVSWYQQALGQGPQFIFQYYREEENGRGNFPPRFSGLQFPNYSSELNVNALELDDSALYLCASSPDYSYQETQYFGPGTRLLVL.

The chain uses TRBV4-1 and TRBJ1-6; 7 bases align to TRBD1. CDR1 MGHRA and CDR2 YSYEKL come from the germline V gene. The CDR3 length is 14 residues. Trimming cost V 6 bases and J 7 bases; bases outside gene matches: 6. Here the CDR3 DNA reads TGCGCCAGCAGAGGGGGCTTGGGGAATTCACCCCTCCACTTT. As protein: CASRGGLGNSPLHF.

The CDR3 loop reads CASSLPSGSRETQYF. CDR3 DNA sequence: TGCGCCAGCAGCTTACCTAGCGGGAGTAGGGAGACCCAGTACTTC. The chain joins TRBV5-1 to TRBJ2-5; TRBD2 matches 10 bases. CDR1 SGHRS and CDR2 YFSETQ come from the germline V gene. The CDR3 consists of 15 residues. With V trimmed by 2 bases and J by 5 bases, 6 bases remained unmatched.

The gene calls are TRBV5-5 and TRBJ2-7; 7 positions agree with TRBD1. The CDR3 length is 13 residues. Germline CDR1 is SGHKS and CDR2 is YYEKEE (reference sequence). J was trimmed by 6 bases and V by 4 bases; bases with no gene match: 7. CDR3 in DNA: TGTGCCAGCAGCCTATACAGGGGCGGCGAGCAGTACTTC. Its translation: CASSLYRGGEQYF.

The J gene is TRBJ1-5, the V gene TRBV7-8; unclear D gene. This CDR3 is built from 14 residues. The germline V gene has CDR1 SGHVS and CDR2 FQNEAQ. V lost 5 bases to trimming and J lost 4 bases, with 12 bases between them. The CDR3 loop reads CASSRDGTNQPQHF. Here the CDR3 DNA reads TGTGCCAGCAGCCGAGATGGTACTAATCAGCCCCAGCATTTT.

Turning to this clone: The junction and the germline gene differ at one end; a read error may be behind it. The chain recombines TRBV4-1 with TRBJ2-7; D unresolved. The CDR3 covers 13 residues. Germline CDR1 and CDR2: MGHRA and YSYEKL. CDR3 amino acids: CASRQAGGYEQYF. For the CDR3, the DNA is TGCGCCAGCAGACAAGCCGGCGGCTACGAGCAGTACTTC.

The chain links TRBV10-1 to TRBJ2-5; TRBD2 aligns across 10 bases. Germline trimming cut 2 bases from V and 5 bases from J; bases unmatched to any gene: 5. The CDR3 has 15 residues. Per germline, CDR1 WNHNN and CDR2 SYGVQD (reference sequence). For the CDR3, the DNA is TGCGCCAGCAGTGAGGTAGCGGGGGGTCAGGAGACCCAGTACTTC. Encoded protein: CASSEVAGGQETQYF.

The chain joins TRBV3-1 (or the pseudogene TRBV3-2) to TRBJ2-1; weak D call: TRBD1 (6 bases). The CDR3 length is 15 residues. V lost 6 bases, J lost 8 bases, and 20 bases lay in between. Per the germline V gene, CDR1 is LGHDT and CDR2 is YNNKEL (reference sequence). DNA for the CDR3: TGTGCCAGCAGGCAATCGGGGTCCAGGGGACATGAGCAGTTCTTC. This sequence encodes CASRQSGSRGHEQFF.

V gene TRBV4-3 combines with J gene TRBJ2-6; 7 bases line up with TRBD1. V was pared by 1 base and J by 0 bases, with 12 bases of the junction left unmatched. The CDR3 has 20 amino acids. Looked up from germline, CDR1 is LGHNA and CDR2 is YSLEER. CDR3 in DNA: TGCGCCAGCAGCCAAGTGTGGCGACAGGGTCTGAGCTCTGGGGCCAACGTCCTGACTTTC. Residues: CASSQVWRQGLSSGANVLTF.

The chain employs TRBV6-5 and TRBJ2-2; a weak D match, TRBD1 (6 bases). CDR1 is MNHEY, CDR2 SVGAGI, per germline. The V end was cut by 5 bases, the J end by 3 bases, with 10 bases between. The CDR3 length is 14 residues. CDR3 nucleotide sequence: TGTGCCAGCAGTACAGGGACCTACACCGGGGAGCTGTTTTTT. Protein product: CASSTGTYTGELFF.

The chain is built from TRBV3-1 (or the pseudogene TRBV3-2) and TRBJ1-4; TRBD1 agrees at 11 bases. The germline gives CDR1 LGHDT, CDR2 YNNKEL (reference sequence). V trimming: 4 bases; J trimming: 2 bases; junction bases outside the gene matches: 3. CDR3 size: 16 residues. CDR3 sequence reads: CASSLGQGVTNEKLFF. Here the CDR3 DNA reads TGTGCCAGCAGCCTGGGACAGGGGGTGACTAATGAAAAACTGTTTTTT.

The chain has TRBV5-4 and TRBJ1-2, with 7 bases identical to TRBD1. CDR3 length: 15 residues. In germline, CDR1 is SGHNT, CDR2 YYREEE (reference sequence). The ends lost 3 bases at V and 1 base at J; junction bases unmatched: 6. The CDR3 DNA is TGTGCCAGCAGCTCAAACAGGGGAAGTAACTATGGCTACACCTTC. It yields the protein CASSSNRGSNYGYTF.

This sequence joins TRBV11-2 and TRBJ2-4; no clear D gene. CDR1 and CDR2 from the germline V gene are SGHAT and FQNNGV. The CDR3 runs to 14 residues. V was clipped by 2 bases and J by 6 bases, with 11 bases between them. This chain's CDR3 is CASSLSNSLNIQYF. The DNA of the CDR3 is TGTGCCAGCAGCTTATCTAACAGTCTAAACATTCAGTACTTC. Full variable domain (rest looked up from reference TRBV11-2 and TRBJ2-4): EAGVAQSPRYKIIEKRQSVAFWCNPISGHATLYWYQQILGQGPKLLIQFQNNGVVDDSQLPKDRFSAERLKGVDSTLKIQPAKLEDSAVYLCASSLSNSLNIQYFGAGTRLSVL.

The rearrangement joins TRBV12-5 to TRBJ2-1; 9 bases align to TRBD1. Germline assignment: CDR1 LGHNT and CDR2 FRNRAP. Trimming removed 6 bases from V and 1 base from J; junction bases left unmatched: 7. This CDR3 has 16 amino acids. The CDR3 spells CASGNRGRESYNEQFF. The CDR3 bases are TGTGCTAGTGGAAACAGGGGGCGAGAATCCTACAATGAGCAGTTCTTC.

The rearrangement uses TRBV6-5 and TRBJ1-2; 7 bases align to TRBD1. This CDR3 comprises 14 residues. V lost 4 bases to trimming and J lost 6 bases; unmatched junction nucleotides: 8. Germline CDR1 and CDR2: MNHEY and SVGAGI. This CDR3 is CASSSTGPPDGYTF. CDR3 bases: TGTGCCAGCAGTTCGACAGGGCCTCCAGATGGCTACACCTTC.

The CDR3 coding sequence is TGCGCCAGCAGCCGAGGACAGGGGGGAAGAGATCAGCCCCAGCATTTT. Translated: CASSRGQGGRDQPQHF. This chain links TRBV4-1 with TRBJ1-5; 10 nucleotides agree with TRBD1. CDR3 length: 16 amino acids. The junction had 8 bases not matched to a gene; V was cut back by 4 bases and J by 5 bases. Germline V gene lookup returns CDR1 MGHRA and CDR2 YSYEKL.

This chain uses TRBV5-1 with TRBJ2-6; no clear D. V was cut by 7 bases and J by 2 bases, with 16 bases left in between. This CDR3 is built from 16 residues. Germline CDR1 reads SGHRS; CDR2 reads YFSETQ. The CDR3 spells CASSPSYGAGANVLTF. The CDR3 region has the DNA TGCGCCAGCTCGCCATCTTACGGAGCTGGGGCCAACGTCCTGACTTTC.

The chain is built from TRBV14 and TRBJ1-1, with unresolved D. The CDR3 runs 12 residues. V shed 4 bases and J shed 1 base, with 4 bases lying between them. Germline-derived CDR1 and CDR2 are SGHDN and FVKESK. The CDR3 DNA reads TGTGCCAGCAGCCCTTGGAACACTGAAGCTTTCTTT. Amino acids: CASSPWNTEAFF.

This clone was picked up a small number of times. The genes are TRBV9 and TRBJ1-2; TRBD1 agrees at 11 bases. This CDR3 has 17 amino acids. V gave up 5 bases and J gave up 3 bases; unmatched junction bases: 12. Germline CDR1 and CDR2: SGDLS and YYNGEE. This CDR3 reads CASRRNPGQGADYGYTF. CDR3 nucleotides: TGTGCCAGCAGAAGAAACCCCGGACAGGGGGCTGACTATGGCTACACCTTC.

J is TRBJ1-5 and V is TRBV27; D is possibly TRBD1 (5 bases). CDR1 and CDR2 (germline): MNHEY, SMNVEV (reference sequence). V gave up 2 bases and J gave up 0 bases, with 8 bases separating them. This CDR3 has 15 amino acids. In DNA, the CDR3 is TGTGCCAGCAGTTTAATCAGGGATAGCAATCAGCCCCAGCATTTT. It specifies CASSLIRDSNQPQHF.

This chain joins TRBV3-1 (or the pseudogene TRBV3-2) and TRBJ1-2, with 9 bases identical to TRBD1. With 1 base clipped from V and 5 bases from J, the junction kept 5 bases outside the gene matches. CDR1 LGHDT and CDR2 YNNKEL come from the germline V gene (reference sequence). This CDR3 region has 15 residues. CDR3 coding DNA: TGTGCCAGCAGCCAAGGATTGGGGACAGGGTATGGCTACACCTTC. It translates to CASSQGLGTGYGYTF.

The chain employs TRBV4-3 and TRBJ1-2; D not certain. The germline V gene has CDR1 LGHNA and CDR2 YSLEER. This CDR3 has 14 residues. Trimming took 3 bases from V and 4 from J, leaving 12 bases between them. The CDR3 bases are TGCGCCAGCAGCCAGGTTCCAACTACCTATGGCTACACCTTC. Its translation: CASSQVPTTYGYTF.

The count of this clone is one. This chain uses TRBV2 with TRBJ2-7; possibly TRBD2 for D (5 bases). Trimming removed 4 bases from V and 2 bases from J, with 18 bases in between. The CDR3 is made up of 16 amino acids. The germline CDR1 and CDR2 sequences are SNHLY and FYNNEI. The CDR3 reads CASSAHERNYAYEQYF. CDR3 DNA: TGTGCCAGCAGTGCTCACGAGCGGAATTATGCCTACGAGCAGTACTTC.

The rearrangement uses TRBV19 and TRBJ2-2, with D possibly matching TRBD1 (5 bases). V lost 5 bases and J lost 1, with 20 bases in between. This CDR3 has 18 amino acids. The germline V gene has CDR1 LNHDA and CDR2 SQIVND (reference sequence). CDR3 nucleotides: TGTGCCAGTAGTCTAACCTCCACCCGGACAAAGAACACCGGGGAGCTGTTTTTT. It codes for CASSLTSTRTKNTGELFF.

V and J are TRBV24-1 and TRBJ2-1; maybe TRBD2 (6 bases). This CDR3 is built from 17 residues. The V and J ends lost 1 base and 8 bases respectively, with 20 bases between them. Germline CDR1 KGHDR, CDR2 SFDVKD. CDR3 in amino acids: CATSDFQRRVPIHEQFF. Here the CDR3 DNA reads TGTGCCACCAGTGATTTTCAGCGGAGGGTCCCGATCCATGAGCAGTTCTTC.

This clone was picked up one time. The rearrangement joins TRBV6-2 or TRBV6-3 to TRBJ1-2; D is ambiguous. This CDR3 contains 12 residues. V was pared by 2 bases and J by 7 bases, with 8 bases between. The germline CDR1 and CDR2 sequences are MNHEY and SVGEGT. CDR3 sequence reads: CASSYPVSGYTF. For the CDR3, the DNA is TGTGCCAGCAGTTACCCGGTCTCTGGCTACACCTTC.

The chain recombines TRBV21-1 with TRBJ1-4; the table gives TRBD1 as D, unverified against the DNA. TRBV21-1 is marked as a pseudogene. The CDR3 has 19 amino acids. The CDR3 loop reads CASSKSSWTGGATNEKLFF. In nucleotides, the CDR3 is TGTGCCAGCAGCAAATCCTCGTGGACAGGGGGCGCTACTAATGAAAAACTGTTTTTT.